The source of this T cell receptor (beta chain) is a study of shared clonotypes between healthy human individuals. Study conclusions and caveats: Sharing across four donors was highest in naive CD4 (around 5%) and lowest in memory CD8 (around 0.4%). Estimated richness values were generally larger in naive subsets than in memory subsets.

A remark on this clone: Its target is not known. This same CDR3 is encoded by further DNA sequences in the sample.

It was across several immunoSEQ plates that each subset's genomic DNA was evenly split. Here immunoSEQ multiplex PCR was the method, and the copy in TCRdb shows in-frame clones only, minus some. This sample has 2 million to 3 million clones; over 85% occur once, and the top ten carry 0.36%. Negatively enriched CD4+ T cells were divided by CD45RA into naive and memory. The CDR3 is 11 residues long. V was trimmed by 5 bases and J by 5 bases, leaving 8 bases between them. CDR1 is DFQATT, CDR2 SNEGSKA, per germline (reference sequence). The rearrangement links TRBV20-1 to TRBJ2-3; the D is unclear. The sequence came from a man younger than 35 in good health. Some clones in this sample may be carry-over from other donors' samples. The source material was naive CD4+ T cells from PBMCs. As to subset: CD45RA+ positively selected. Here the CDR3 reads CSAQSGDTQYF. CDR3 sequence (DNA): TGCAGTGCTCAGTCGGGAGATACGCAGTATTTT.